What follows are 18 T cell receptor beta chains derived from one specimen sequenced in a study of blood T cell repertoires in COVID-19. Sequencing was performed with immunoSEQ multiplex PCR; in TCRdb, only in-frame clones are kept and a portion is missing. The table lists 200,000 to 300,000 clones, about 93% of them singletons, with more than 0.65% in the top ten. Sequenced material: peripheral blood. All receptors derive from a man under 40 with COVID-19, enrolled during active disease.

The rearrangement joins TRBV2 to TRBJ2-1, with TRBD1 identical over 7 bases. With 7 bases clipped from V and 4 bases from J, the junction kept 4 bases outside the gene matches. There are 13 residues in the CDR3. Germline V gene sequence: CDR1 SNHLY, CDR2 FYNNEI. The CDR3 region is CASNRGDYNEQFF. As DNA, the CDR3 is TGTGCCAGCAACAGGGGCGATTACAATGAGCAGTTCTTC.

The genes are TRBV10-2 and TRBJ2-3; a weak D match, TRBD1 (6 bases). This CDR3 has 18 amino acids. V shed 0 bases and J shed 2 bases, with 18 bases lying between them. The germline V gene encodes CDR1 WSHSY and CDR2 SAAADI. CDR3 sequence: CASSESIPMGAYTDTQYF. The CDR3 bases are TGCGCCAGCAGTGAGTCGATTCCTATGGGGGCCTACACAGATACGCAGTATTTT.

The rearrangement joins TRBV15 to TRBJ2-7; weak D call: TRBD2 (6 bases). CDR1 and CDR2 from the germline V gene are LNHNV and YYDKDF (reference sequence). Trimming removed 5 bases at V and 3 bases at J, with 11 bases between. The CDR3 extends over 13 amino acids. CDR3 nucleotides: TGTGCCACCAGCGCCCGGGAGAACTACGAGCAGTACTTC. This gives the protein CATSARENYEQYF.

The chain combines TRBV2 with TRBJ1-1; no clear D gene. Germline CDR1 reads SNHLY; CDR2 reads FYNNEI. The CDR3 length is 12 residues. Trimming cost V 8 bases and J 1 base, with 8 bases left between them. In DNA form, the CDR3 reads TGTGCCAGCCTGGGCTCGAACACTGAAGCTTTCTTT. This translates into CASLGSNTEAFF. The variable domain in full, completed from reference TRBV2 and TRBJ1-1, reads EPEVTQTPSHQVTQMGQEVILRCVPISNHLYFYWYRQILGQKVEFLVSFYNNEISEKSEIFDDQFSVERPDGSNFTLKIRSTKLEDSAMYFCASLGSNTEAFFGQGTRLTVV.

The chain has TRBV12-5 and TRBJ1-1, with D uncertain. The CDR3 spans 14 residues. Germline-derived CDR1 and CDR2 are LGHNT and FRNRAP. The V gene lost 6 bases and the J gene lost 4 bases, with 15 bases spanning the gap. The CDR3 is CASGLDSPGTEAFF. Here the CDR3 DNA reads TGTGCTAGTGGATTAGACTCCCCGGGCACTGAAGCTTTCTTT.

This clone was picked up one time. V is TRBV2 and J is TRBJ2-7; TRBD1 aligns across 10 bases. The V gene's germline CDR1 is SNHLY and CDR2 FYNNEI. J gave up 6 bases and V 9 bases, and 5 bases lay outside the gene matches. This CDR3 comprises 12 residues. The CDR3 here is CARGQGLGEQYF. The CDR3, as DNA: TGTGCCAGGGGACAGGGGCTTGGCGAGCAGTACTTC.

This chain connects TRBV6-1 to TRBJ1-6, with D maybe TRBD1 (6 bases). The CDR3 is 15 residues long. Trimming pared 3 bases from V and 4 bases from J, leaving 10 bases between. Germline CDR1 MNHNS, CDR2 SASEGT. CDR3 region: CASSDLTGYNSPLHF. The CDR3 DNA reads as TGTGCCAGCAGTGACCTGACAGGTTATAATTCACCCCTCCACTTT.

The J gene is TRBJ1-2, the V gene TRBV19, with D possibly TRBD1 on 6 matching bases. V was pared by 5 bases and J by 4 bases, with 11 bases between. The CDR3 contains 13 residues. Per the germline V gene, CDR1 is LNHDA and CDR2 is SQIVND (reference sequence). The CDR3 DNA reads as TGTGCCAGTAGTCCCAGGGGTGGCTATGGCTACACCTTC. The encoded protein is CASSPRGGYGYTF.

The chain carries TRBV4-2 and TRBJ2-3, with 12 nucleotides matching TRBD2. CDR1 and CDR2 (germline): LGHNA, YNFKEQ. The ends lost 0 bases at V and 6 bases at J; junction bases unmatched: 7. This CDR3 has 17 amino acids. CDR3 sequence reads: CASSQDKGGLAGDTQYF. As DNA, the CDR3 is TGTGCCAGCAGCCAAGATAAAGGAGGACTAGCGGGGGATACGCAGTATTTT.

This chain connects TRBV5-1 to TRBJ1-2; tentatively, D is TRBD1 (5 bases). The V and J ends lost 5 bases and 6 bases respectively, with 14 bases between them. CDR3 length equals 13 residues. Per germline, CDR1 SGHRS and CDR2 YFSETQ. DNA for the CDR3: TGCGCCAGCAGTCTTTCGGGGACTCATGGCTACACCTTC. This gives the protein CASSLSGTHGYTF.

This clone is a singleton in its sample. The chain carries TRBV3-1 (or the pseudogene TRBV3-2) and TRBJ1-6; perhaps TRBD1 as D (6 bases). In germline, CDR1 is LGHDT, CDR2 YNNKEL (reference sequence). The ends were cut back, 3 bases at V and 11 bases at J, with 17 bases in the middle. The CDR3 is 15 residues long. The CDR3 DNA follows: TGTGCCAGCAGCCAGGACGCAGGGGTTACGGCACCCCTCCACTTT. Translation: CASSQDAGVTAPLHF.

This chain uses TRBV19 with TRBJ1-1; D gene uncertain. The CDR3 loop spans 12 amino acids. Germline V CDR1 and CDR2: LNHDA, SQIVND (reference sequence). V shed 4 bases and J shed 1 base, with 4 bases lying between them. This chain's CDR3 is CASSTGNTEAFF. CDR3 DNA: TGTGCCAGTAGTACAGGGAACACTGAAGCTTTCTTT.

This clone was picked up a small number of times. V gene TRBV6-2 or TRBV6-3 combines with J gene TRBJ2-7; maybe TRBD1 (5 bases). Germline CDR1 is MNHEY and CDR2 is SVGEGT. The CDR3 runs to 14 residues. Deletions cut 0 bases from V and 3 bases from J, with 9 bases between. The CDR3 bases are TGTGCCAGCAGTTACTCGACAGAGGTCTACGAGCAGTACTTC. Translated, it gives CASSYSTEVYEQYF.

The chain carries TRBV7-2 and TRBJ2-3, with D tentatively TRBD1 (6 bases). CDR3 length equals 13 residues. V was trimmed by 4 bases and J by 4 bases, leaving 9 bases between them. The germline gives CDR1 SGHTA, CDR2 FQGNSA. This CDR3 reads CASSYNRADTQYF. The CDR3 bases are TGTGCCAGCAGCTACAACAGGGCAGATACGCAGTATTTT.

The chain recombines TRBV6-5 with TRBJ1-1; D is ambiguous. Trimming cost V 0 bases and J 0 bases, with 5 bases left between them. From germline, CDR1 is MNHEY and CDR2 SVGAGI. The length of the CDR3 is 14 residues. The CDR3 sequence is CASSYSGMNTEAFF. CDR3 coding DNA: TGTGCCAGCAGTTACTCGGGCATGAACACTGAAGCTTTCTTT.

The chain employs TRBV5-1 and TRBJ1-6, with TRBD1 matching over 9 bases. The CDR3 runs 16 residues. CDR1 SGHRS and CDR2 YFSETQ come from the germline V gene. J gave up 10 bases and V 4 bases, and 12 bases lay outside the gene matches. CDR3 DNA: TGCGCCAGCAGCCTGGTCGGGACAGGGCAAGGCTCACCCCTCCACTTT. Amino acid sequence: CASSLVGTGQGSPLHF.

This chain links TRBV2 with TRBJ2-7; TRBD1 is a possible D gene (6 bases). V was trimmed by 6 bases and J by 2 bases, leaving 11 bases between them. This CDR3 contains 13 residues. Germline loops: CDR1 SNHLY, CDR2 FYNNEI. In DNA form, the CDR3 reads TGTGCCAGCAGCCGGGACACCGCCTACGAGCAGTACTTC. Residues: CASSRDTAYEQYF.

In its sample, this clone was seen once. This chain connects TRBV11-2 to TRBJ1-1; D gene ambiguous. CDR3 length: 14 amino acids. The V gene's germline CDR1 is SGHAT and CDR2 FQNNGV. Trimming pared 1 base from V and 3 bases from J, leaving 9 bases between. The CDR3 loop reads CASSLVPRDTEAFF. The CDR3 nucleotides are TGTGCCAGCAGCTTAGTCCCCCGCGACACTGAAGCTTTCTTT.